The sequence of this T cell receptor (beta chain) was determined in a study of blood T cells in healthy people across ages. It was with a sample-barcoded 5' primer and a J-beta primer mix that a second PCR of about 6 to 12 cycles was run. TCRdb re-derived calls from the 5' RACE reads in MiXCR, one entry per CDR3 protein. The sample shows about 1.8 million distinct CDR3 sequences, roughly 49% of them seen only once. The CDR3 is 17 amino acids. J gave up 7 bases and V 5 bases, and 10 bases lay outside the gene matches. Germline values: CDR1 MNHEY, CDR2 SMNVEV (reference sequence). Sequencing was carried out using blood. This sequence was found in a woman aged 40 to 50 in good health. V is TRBV27 and J is TRBJ2-3; 15 bases map to TRBD2. The CDR3 nucleotides are TGTGCCAGCAGTCTTCCGGGACTAGCGGGGGGTCCGTATACGCAGTATTTT. Translating gives CASSLPGLAGGPYTQYF.